Below, 17 T cell receptor beta chains from the same sample are listed, as sequenced in a study of blood T cell repertoires in COVID-19. Profiled with immunoSEQ multiplex PCR; TCRdb holds only in-frame clones, not every one. Among 200,000 to 250,000 clones listed, 80% to 90% were seen once. Material: PBMCs or T cells enriched from blood (not recorded which). The source is a middle-aged woman with acute COVID-19.

V gene TRBV20-1 combines with J gene TRBJ2-3, with D uncertain. The V gene lost 7 bases and the J gene lost 7 bases, with 12 bases spanning the gap. This CDR3 region has 11 residues. Per germline, CDR1 DFQATT and CDR2 SNEGSKA (reference sequence). CDR3 residues: CSGPFQNTQYF. DNA for the CDR3: TGCAGTGGGCCCTTTCAGAATACGCAGTATTTT.

The chain employs TRBV19 and TRBJ1-1, with 10 nucleotides matching TRBD1. With V trimmed by 4 bases and J by 0 bases, 5 bases remained unmatched. The germline gives CDR1 LNHDA, CDR2 SQIVND (reference sequence). CDR3 length: 16 amino acids. The CDR3 DNA follows: TGTGCCAGTAGTAGGACAGGGGGACAGATGAACACTGAAGCTTTCTTT. Residues: CASSRTGGQMNTEAFF.

The rearrangement links TRBV2 to TRBJ1-6, with no clear D. Trimming shortened V by 8 bases and J by 9 bases, and 8 bases separated the two germline ends. The CDR3 spans 11 residues. Germline CDR1 and CDR2: SNHLY and FYNNEI. In DNA, the CDR3 is TGTGCCAGCGGGGAGCCTTCACCCCTCCACTTT. Protein: CASGEPSPLHF.

The chain has TRBV7-3 and TRBJ2-1, with TRBD1 as a possible D gene (5 bases). CDR1 and CDR2 from the germline V gene are SGHTA and FQGTGA. V lost 10 bases to trimming and J lost 9 bases, with 13 bases between them. This CDR3 has 11 amino acids. The DNA for the CDR3 is TGTGCCACCCAGGGCAGGTTTGAGCAGTTCTTC. Amino acids: CATQGRFEQFF.

V is TRBV27 and J is TRBJ2-1; tentative D call: TRBD1 (6 bases). The length of the CDR3 is 16 residues. Germline V gene sequence: CDR1 MNHEY, CDR2 SMNVEV (reference sequence). Trimming shortened V by 3 bases and J by 1 base, and 13 bases separated the two germline ends. The CDR3 spells CASSFDRSRSYNEQFF. CDR3 coding DNA: TGTGCCAGCAGTTTCGACAGGTCCCGTTCCTACAATGAGCAGTTCTTC.

The chain employs TRBV5-1 and TRBJ2-2, with 13 bases aligning to TRBD2. CDR3 length: 16 residues. Looked up from germline, CDR1 is SGHRS and CDR2 is YFSETQ. Trimming at V came to 7 bases and at J to 8 bases, leaving 11 bases not matched to a gene. CDR3 protein: CASGKQTSGGPGELFF. The CDR3 DNA sequence: TGCGCCAGCGGCAAACAGACTAGCGGGGGGCCTGGGGAGCTGTTTTTT.

The chain uses TRBV27 and TRBJ2-3, with TRBD2 matching 7 bases. The CDR3 loop spans 17 amino acids. The germline gives CDR1 MNHEY, CDR2 SMNVEV (reference sequence). J lost 4 bases, V lost 1 base, and 11 bases had no gene match. CDR3 DNA sequence: TGTGCCAGCAGTTTATGGGGTGGACGGGGGGAGGCAGATACGCAGTATTTT. Protein sequence: CASSLWGGRGEADTQYF.

The rearrangement uses TRBV7-6 and TRBJ1-1; 7 positions match TRBD1. Germline CDR1 and CDR2: SGHVS and FNYEAQ. The length of the CDR3 is 14 residues. V lost 6 bases, J lost 1 base, and 5 bases stayed unmatched. The CDR3 here is CASSSGQQNTEAFF. CDR3 coding DNA: TGTGCCAGCAGTTCGGGACAGCAGAACACTGAAGCTTTCTTT.

This clone has just a few counts. V usage is TRBV2 and J usage is TRBJ2-2; TRBD2 aligns across 9 bases. The CDR3 consists of 16 residues. V gave up 8 bases and J gave up 2 bases; unmatched junction bases: 9. Germline V gene data show CDR1 as SNHLY and CDR2 as FYNNEI. The CDR3 reads CASEGSGGPNTGELFF. CDR3 DNA sequence: TGTGCCAGCGAAGGTAGCGGGGGCCCTAACACCGGGGAGCTGTTTTTT.

This clone occurred a few times. The chain carries TRBV9 and TRBJ1-1, with TRBD1 matching 7 bases. J gave up 1 base and V 4 bases, and 4 bases lay outside the gene matches. The CDR3 extends over 14 amino acids. Germline V lookup: CDR1 SGDLS, CDR2 YYNGEE. The CDR3 spells CASSLRGQNTEAFF. DNA for the CDR3: TGTGCCAGCAGCCTAAGGGGGCAGAACACTGAAGCTTTCTTT.

The chain employs TRBV4-1 and TRBJ1-5, with D uncertain. Germline loops: CDR1 MGHRA, CDR2 YSYEKL. The CDR3 contains 17 residues. V lost 0 bases, J lost 4 bases, and 16 bases lay in between. The DNA of the CDR3 is TGCGCCAGCAGCCAAGAAGAGGCCGGATGGAGGAATCAGCCCCAGCATTTT. Translated: CASSQEEAGWRNQPQHF.

The chain couples TRBV29-1 to TRBJ1-1; TRBD1 agrees at 9 bases. The V segment lost 7 bases and the J segment 10 bases; nucleotides outside the gene matches: 13. The CDR3 runs to 13 residues. Germline CDR1 and CDR2: SQVTM and ANQGSEA. This chain's CDR3 is CSGSQGARSTAFF. The CDR3 coding sequence is TGCAGCGGCTCACAGGGGGCGCGGTCCACAGCTTTCTTT.

The CDR3 here is CASSLSGTGGTEAFF. The CDR3 DNA reads as TGCGCCAGCAGCCTGAGCGGGACAGGGGGCACTGAAGCTTTCTTT. The V gene is TRBV5-1, the J gene TRBJ1-1, with 11 bases that match TRBD1. Germline-derived CDR1 and CDR2 are SGHRS and YFSETQ. This CDR3 has 15 amino acids. After removal of 4 bases from V and 4 bases from J, the junction contained 6 bases not matched to a gene.

This chain links TRBV19 with TRBJ2-1, with 7 positions matching TRBD2. This CDR3 is 13 amino acids long. With 7 bases clipped from V and 4 bases from J, the junction kept 4 bases outside the gene matches. CDR1 is LNHDA and CDR2 is SQIVND in the germline V gene (reference sequence). The CDR3 sequence is CASTGGTYNEQFF. DNA of the CDR3: TGTGCCAGTACGGGGGGAACGTACAATGAGCAGTTCTTC.

This clone was found once. V usage is TRBV14 and J usage is TRBJ2-2, with 10 positions matching TRBD1. The CDR3 runs to 15 residues. The trim removed 3 bases at V and 5 bases at J, leaving 3 bases unmatched. Germline values: CDR1 SGHDN, CDR2 FVKESK. CDR3 nucleotides: TGTGCCAGCAGCCAGACAGGGGGCGAGACCGGGGAGCTGTTTTTT. As protein: CASSQTGGETGELFF. The full variable domain, with the rest looked up from reference TRBV14 and TRBJ2-2, is EAGVTQFPSHSVIEKGQTVTLRCDPISGHDNLYWYRRVMGKEIKFLLHFVKESKQDESGMPNNRFLAERTGGTYSTLKVQPAELEDSGVYFCASSQTGGETGELFFGEGSRLTVL.

With regard to this clone: At one end, the junction sequence differs from germline, possibly due to a read error. Other DNA sequences in this specimen translate into the identical CDR3. This rearrangement joins TRBV28 to TRBJ2-7; D remains ambiguous. CDR3 length equals 15 residues. Germline assignment: CDR1 MDHEN and CDR2 SYDVKM. CDR3 amino acids: CASSFGQSITYEQYF. CDR3 sequence (DNA): TGTGCCAGCAGTTTTGGGCAGTCGATTACCTACGAACAGTACTTC.

The rearrangement links TRBV5-1 to TRBJ2-1; 8 positions match TRBD1. Germline V gene data show CDR1 as SGHRS and CDR2 as YFSETQ. Trimming took 5 bases from V and 0 from J; bases not matched to a gene: 4. The CDR3 runs to 15 residues. The CDR3 coding sequence is TGCGCCAGCAGGGAAACAGGGGGCTCCTACAATGAGCAGTTCTTC. It specifies CASRETGGSYNEQFF.